This TCR beta chain came from a study of blood T cell repertoires in COVID-19. Study-level information: COVID-19 samples from acute and convalescent phases originated in the United States, Italy and Spain. Sample material is recorded as cDNA or gDNA derived from T cells, B-cell-depleted T cells, or PBMCs.

Original data processing: The authors estimated nucleated cell counts from reference gene primer amplification. Repertoires were generated with immunoSEQ multiplex PCR, while TCRdb's copy carries only in-frame clones and drops some. V and J calls and clone size are copied from that table; D and trimming were computed from the DNA. Here the sample spans about 120,000 clones, 70% to 90% being singletons. CDR3 length: 16 residues. Germline V CDR1 and CDR2: SGHDT, YYEEEE. With 4 bases clipped from V and 1 base from J, the junction kept 9 bases outside the gene matches. This chain uses TRBV5-6 with TRBJ2-7; the match to TRBD1 covers 9 bases. The TCR originated in a man aged 55 to 69 with acute or convalescent COVID-19. The material sequenced was peripheral blood. The DNA of the CDR3 is TGTGCCAGCAGCCCGCCCGGGACAGGGTCTTCCTACGAGCAGTACTTC. Translation: CASSPPGTGSSYEQYF.